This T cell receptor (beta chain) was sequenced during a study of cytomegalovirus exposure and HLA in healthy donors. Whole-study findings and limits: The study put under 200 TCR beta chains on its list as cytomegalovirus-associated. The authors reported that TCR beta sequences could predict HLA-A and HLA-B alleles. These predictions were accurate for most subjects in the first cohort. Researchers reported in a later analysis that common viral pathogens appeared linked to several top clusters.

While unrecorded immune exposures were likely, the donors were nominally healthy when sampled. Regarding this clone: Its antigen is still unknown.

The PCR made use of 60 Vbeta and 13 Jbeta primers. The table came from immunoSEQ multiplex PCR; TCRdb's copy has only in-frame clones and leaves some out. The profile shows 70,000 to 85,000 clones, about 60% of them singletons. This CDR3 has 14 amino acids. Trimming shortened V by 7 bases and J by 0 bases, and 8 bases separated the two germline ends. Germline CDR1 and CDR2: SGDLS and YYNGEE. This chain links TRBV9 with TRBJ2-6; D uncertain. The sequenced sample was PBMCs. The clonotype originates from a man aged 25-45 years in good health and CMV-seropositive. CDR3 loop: CASGPGSGANVLTF. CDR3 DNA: TGTGCCAGCGGCCCGGGCTCTGGGGCCAACGTCCTGACTTTC.